This T cell receptor (beta chain) is drawn from a study of CD8+ T cells in alopecia areata. The authors extracted RNA and reverse transcribed it into cDNA as the sequencing template. This table comes from immunoSEQ multiplex PCR, and its TCRdb copy is limited to in-frame clones, with some not included. Found here are 90,000 to 150,000 clones, roughly 68% of them singletons; the top ten hold 2.8%. The CDR3 consists of 14 residues. Germline V gene data show CDR1 as MNHNY and CDR2 as SVGAGI (reference sequence). The J segment lost 0 bases and the V segment lost 7 bases, leaving 5 bases of the junction unmatched.

V usage is TRBV6-6 and J usage is TRBJ1-2, with TRBD1 matching 7 bases. Material: CD4+ T cells sorted from blood. This TCR derives from a human donor in good health. CDR3 in amino acids: CASNRQGANYGYTF. The CDR3 DNA is TGTGCCAGCAATCGACAGGGCGCTAACTATGGCTACACCTTC.